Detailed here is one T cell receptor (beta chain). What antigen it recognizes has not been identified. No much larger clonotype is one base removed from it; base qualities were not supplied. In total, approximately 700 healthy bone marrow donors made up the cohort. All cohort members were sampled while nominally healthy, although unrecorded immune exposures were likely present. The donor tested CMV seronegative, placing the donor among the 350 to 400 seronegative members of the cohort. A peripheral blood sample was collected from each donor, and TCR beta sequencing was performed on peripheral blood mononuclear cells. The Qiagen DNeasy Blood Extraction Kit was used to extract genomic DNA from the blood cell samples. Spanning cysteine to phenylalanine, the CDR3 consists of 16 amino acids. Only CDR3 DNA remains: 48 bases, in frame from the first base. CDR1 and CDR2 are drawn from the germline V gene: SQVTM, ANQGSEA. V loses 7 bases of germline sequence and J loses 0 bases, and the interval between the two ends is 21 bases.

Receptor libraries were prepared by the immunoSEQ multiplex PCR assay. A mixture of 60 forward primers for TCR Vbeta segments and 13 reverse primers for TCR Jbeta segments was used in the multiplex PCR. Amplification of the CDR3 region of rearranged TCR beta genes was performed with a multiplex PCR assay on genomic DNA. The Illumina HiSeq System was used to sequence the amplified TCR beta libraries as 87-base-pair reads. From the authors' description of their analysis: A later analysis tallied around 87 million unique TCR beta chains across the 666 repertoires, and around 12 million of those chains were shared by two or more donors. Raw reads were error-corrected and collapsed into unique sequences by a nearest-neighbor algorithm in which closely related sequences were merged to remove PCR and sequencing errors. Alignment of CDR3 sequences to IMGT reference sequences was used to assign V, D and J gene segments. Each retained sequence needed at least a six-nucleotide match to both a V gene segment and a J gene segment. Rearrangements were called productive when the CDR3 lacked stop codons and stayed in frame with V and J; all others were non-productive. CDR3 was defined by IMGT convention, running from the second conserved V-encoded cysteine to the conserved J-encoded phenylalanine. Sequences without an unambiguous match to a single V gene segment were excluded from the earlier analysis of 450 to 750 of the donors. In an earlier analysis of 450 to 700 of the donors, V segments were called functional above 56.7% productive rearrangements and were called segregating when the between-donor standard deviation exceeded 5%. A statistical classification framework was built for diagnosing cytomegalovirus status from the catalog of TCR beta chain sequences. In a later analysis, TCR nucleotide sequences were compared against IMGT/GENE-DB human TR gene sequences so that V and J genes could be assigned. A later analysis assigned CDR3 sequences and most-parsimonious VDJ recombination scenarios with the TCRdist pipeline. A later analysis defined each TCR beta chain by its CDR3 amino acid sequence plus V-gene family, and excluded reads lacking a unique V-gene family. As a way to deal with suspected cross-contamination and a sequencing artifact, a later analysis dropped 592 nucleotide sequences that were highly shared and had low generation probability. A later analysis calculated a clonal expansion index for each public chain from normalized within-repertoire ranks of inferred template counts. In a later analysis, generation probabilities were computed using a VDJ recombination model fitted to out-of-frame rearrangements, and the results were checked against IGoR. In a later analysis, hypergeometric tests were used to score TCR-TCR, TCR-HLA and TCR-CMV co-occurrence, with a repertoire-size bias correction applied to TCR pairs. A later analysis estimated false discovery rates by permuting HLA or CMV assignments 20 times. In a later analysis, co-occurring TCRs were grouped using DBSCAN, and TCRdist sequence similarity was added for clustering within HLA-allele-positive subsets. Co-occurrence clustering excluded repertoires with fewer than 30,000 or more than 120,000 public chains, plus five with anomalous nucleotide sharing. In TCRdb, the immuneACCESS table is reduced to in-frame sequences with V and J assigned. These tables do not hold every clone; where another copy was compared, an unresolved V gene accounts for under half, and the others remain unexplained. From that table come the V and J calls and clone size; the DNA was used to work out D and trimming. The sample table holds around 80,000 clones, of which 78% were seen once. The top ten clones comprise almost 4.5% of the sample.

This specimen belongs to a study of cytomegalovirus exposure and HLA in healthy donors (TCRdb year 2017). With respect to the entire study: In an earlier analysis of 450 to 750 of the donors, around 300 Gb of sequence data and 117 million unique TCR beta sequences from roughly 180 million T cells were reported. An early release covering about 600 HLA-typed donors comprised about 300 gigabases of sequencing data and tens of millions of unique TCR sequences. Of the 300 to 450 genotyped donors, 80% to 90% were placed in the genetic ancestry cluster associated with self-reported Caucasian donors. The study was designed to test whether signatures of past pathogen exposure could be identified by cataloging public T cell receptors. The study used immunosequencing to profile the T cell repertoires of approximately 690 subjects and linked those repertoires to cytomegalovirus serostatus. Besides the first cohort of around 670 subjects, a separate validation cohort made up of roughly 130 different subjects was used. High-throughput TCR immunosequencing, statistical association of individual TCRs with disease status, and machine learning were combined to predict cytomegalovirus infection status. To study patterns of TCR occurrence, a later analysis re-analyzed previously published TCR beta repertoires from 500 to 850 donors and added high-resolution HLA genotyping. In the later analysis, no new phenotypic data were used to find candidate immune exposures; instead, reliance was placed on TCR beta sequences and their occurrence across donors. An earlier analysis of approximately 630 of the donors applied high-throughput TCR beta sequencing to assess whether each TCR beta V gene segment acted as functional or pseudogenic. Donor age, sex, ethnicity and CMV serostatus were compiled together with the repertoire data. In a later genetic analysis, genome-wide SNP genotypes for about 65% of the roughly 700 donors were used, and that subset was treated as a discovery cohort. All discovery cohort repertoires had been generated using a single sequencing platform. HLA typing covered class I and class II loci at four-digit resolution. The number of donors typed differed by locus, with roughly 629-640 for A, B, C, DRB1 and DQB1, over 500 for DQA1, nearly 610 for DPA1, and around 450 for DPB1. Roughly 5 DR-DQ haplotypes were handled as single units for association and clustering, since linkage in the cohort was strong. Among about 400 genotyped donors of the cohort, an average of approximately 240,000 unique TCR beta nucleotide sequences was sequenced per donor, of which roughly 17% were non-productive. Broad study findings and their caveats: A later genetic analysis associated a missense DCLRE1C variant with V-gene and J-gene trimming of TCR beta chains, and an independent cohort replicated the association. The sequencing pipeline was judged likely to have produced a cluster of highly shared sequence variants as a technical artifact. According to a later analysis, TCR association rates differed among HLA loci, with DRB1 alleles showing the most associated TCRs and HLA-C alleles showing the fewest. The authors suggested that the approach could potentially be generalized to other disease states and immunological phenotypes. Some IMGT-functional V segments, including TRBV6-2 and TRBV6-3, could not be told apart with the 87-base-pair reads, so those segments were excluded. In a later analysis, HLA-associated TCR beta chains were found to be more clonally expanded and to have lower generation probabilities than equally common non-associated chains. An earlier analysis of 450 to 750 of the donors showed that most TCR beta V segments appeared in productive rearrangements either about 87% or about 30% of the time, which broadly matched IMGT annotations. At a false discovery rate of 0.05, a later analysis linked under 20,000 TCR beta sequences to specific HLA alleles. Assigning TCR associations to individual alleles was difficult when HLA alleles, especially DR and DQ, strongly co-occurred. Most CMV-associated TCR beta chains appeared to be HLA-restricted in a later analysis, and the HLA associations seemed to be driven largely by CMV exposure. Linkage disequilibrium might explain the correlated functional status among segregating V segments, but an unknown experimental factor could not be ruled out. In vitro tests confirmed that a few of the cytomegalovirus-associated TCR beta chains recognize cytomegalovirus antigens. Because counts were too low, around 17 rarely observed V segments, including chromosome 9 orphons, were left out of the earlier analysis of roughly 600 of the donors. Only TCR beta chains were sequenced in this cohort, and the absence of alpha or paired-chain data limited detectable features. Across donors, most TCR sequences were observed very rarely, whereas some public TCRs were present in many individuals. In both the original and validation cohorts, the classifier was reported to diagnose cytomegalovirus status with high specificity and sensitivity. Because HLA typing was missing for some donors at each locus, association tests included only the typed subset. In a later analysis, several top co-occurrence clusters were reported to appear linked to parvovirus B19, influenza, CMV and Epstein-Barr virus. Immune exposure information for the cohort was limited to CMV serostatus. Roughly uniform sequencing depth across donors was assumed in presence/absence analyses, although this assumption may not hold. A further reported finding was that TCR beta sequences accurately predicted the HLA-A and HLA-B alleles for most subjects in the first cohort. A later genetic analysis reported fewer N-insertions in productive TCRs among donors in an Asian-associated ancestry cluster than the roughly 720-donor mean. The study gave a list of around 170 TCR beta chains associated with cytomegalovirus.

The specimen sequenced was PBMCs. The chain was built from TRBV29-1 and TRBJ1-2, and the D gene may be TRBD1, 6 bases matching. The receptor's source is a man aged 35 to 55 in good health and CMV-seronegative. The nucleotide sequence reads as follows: TGCAGCGCATATGGGACATCGGGGCCCGCTAACTATGGCTACACCTTC. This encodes CSAYGTSGPANYGYTF.